These 28 T cell receptor beta chains originate from one sample sequenced in a study of T cells after somatic rescue of genetic block. Sequencing used immunoSEQ multiplex PCR; TCRdb keeps in-frame clones, though not all of them. The profile covers some 8,000 clones, with around 85% appearing a single time and less than 30% taken by the ten largest. The source material was peripheral blood mononuclear cells (PBMCs). These TCRs come from a boy younger than 18.

The V call is TRBV5-8, the J call TRBJ2-2; no clear D. The CDR3 has 13 amino acids. Germline V gives CDR1 SGHTS, CDR2 YDEGEE. With 3 bases removed from V and 6 bases from J, the gap between germline ends came to 9 bases. Written as DNA, the CDR3 is TGTGCCAGCAGCTCCGTTTGGGCCGGGGAGCTGTTTTTT. Protein: CASSSVWAGELFF.

In its sample, this clone was seen a few times. CDR3 loop: CASTDRGRAEAFF. CDR3 nucleotide sequence: TGTGCCAGCACTGACAGGGGGCGGGCTGAAGCTTTCTTT. The chain links TRBV2 to TRBJ1-1, with 10 positions matching TRBD1. Germline CDR1 reads SNHLY; CDR2 reads FYNNEI. V was clipped by 7 bases and J by 6 bases; unmatched bases: 5. The CDR3 has 13 residues.

This chain links TRBV15 with TRBJ1-1; D gene uncertain. From germline, CDR1 is LNHNV and CDR2 YYDKDF (reference sequence). The length of the CDR3 is 14 residues. Trimming removed 0 bases from V and 7 bases from J, with 12 bases in between. Here the CDR3 DNA reads TGTGCCACCAGCAGAGATTACGCAGATCTTGAAGCTTTCTTT. Encoded protein: CATSRDYADLEAFF.

DNA for the CDR3: TGTGCCAGCAGTTACTCGACACAGGGTGGCACTGAAGCTTTCTTT. Translating it yields CASSYSTQGGTEAFF. This chain links TRBV6-5 with TRBJ1-1; tentative D call: TRBD1 (6 bases). From germline, CDR1 is MNHEY and CDR2 SVGAGI. Trimming took 0 bases from V and 4 from J, leaving 12 bases between them. CDR3 length: 15 residues.

This clone was observed once. The chain links TRBV15 to TRBJ1-4; 9 nucleotides match TRBD1. The CDR3 is 15 residues long. Germline assignment: CDR1 LNHNV and CDR2 YYDKDF (reference sequence). The junction had 5 bases not matched to a gene; V was cut back by 2 bases and J by 7 bases. CDR3 DNA sequence: TGTGCCACCAGCAGAACGGGACAGGGAACTGAAAAACTGTTTTTT. The encoded protein is CATSRTGQGTEKLFF.

The chain is built from TRBV4-1 and TRBJ1-2; D remains unclear. The CDR3 is 16 amino acids. Trimming left V 2 bases short and J 3 bases short, with 16 bases between. Germline CDR1 MGHRA, CDR2 YSYEKL. The CDR3 spells CASSQFLLSRYYGYTF. CDR3 in DNA: TGCGCCAGCAGCCAATTTCTCTTGTCCCGTTACTATGGCTACACCTTC.

V gene TRBV5-1 combines with J gene TRBJ1-1; the D is unclear. Per the germline V gene, CDR1 is SGHRS and CDR2 is YFSETQ. The CDR3 runs to 13 residues. Trimming removed 1 base from V and 1 base from J, with 5 bases in between. DNA for the CDR3: TGCGCCAGCAGCTTGTCGGAGAACACTGAAGCTTTCTTT. This codes for CASSLSENTEAFF.

The rearrangement links TRBV6-1 to TRBJ1-2; 9 positions match TRBD1. The CDR3 contains 13 residues. With V trimmed by 8 bases and J by 8 bases, 9 bases remained unmatched. The V gene's germline CDR1 is MNHNS and CDR2 SASEGT. CDR3 residues: CASGNGQGRGYTF. The CDR3 region has the DNA TGTGCCAGCGGGAATGGACAGGGGAGGGGCTACACCTTC.

The V call is TRBV2, the J call TRBJ2-5; D is perhaps TRBD1 (8 bases). The V end was cut by 3 bases, the J end by 5 bases, with 13 bases between. This CDR3 has 14 residues. Germline V lookup: CDR1 SNHLY, CDR2 FYNNEI. The CDR3 loop is CASSEDREGETQYF. Written as DNA, the CDR3 is TGTGCCAGCAGTGAGGACAGGGAGGGGGAGACCCAGTACTTC.

This chain uses TRBV11-2 with TRBJ1-1; no clear D. The CDR3 is 14 amino acids. Germline loops: CDR1 SGHAT, CDR2 FQNNGV. V was trimmed by 3 bases and J by 0 bases, leaving 8 bases between them. The DNA of the CDR3 is TGTGCCAGCAGCTTGAACCTTATGAACACTGAAGCTTTCTTT. It yields the protein CASSLNLMNTEAFF.

This chain links TRBV9 with TRBJ2-1, with D possibly being TRBD1 or TRBD2 (5 bases each). Germline CDR1 is SGDLS and CDR2 is YYNGEE. The CDR3 length is 15 residues. Trimming stripped 4 bases from V and 2 bases from J, with 13 bases between. CDR3 coding DNA: TGTGCCAGCAGCCACCGGGACGAGACCTACAATGAGCAGTTCTTC. Translated: CASSHRDETYNEQFF.

The V call is TRBV5-1, the J call TRBJ2-5; 7 bases are shared with TRBD1. Germline CDR1 reads SGHRS; CDR2 reads YFSETQ. Germline trimming cut 8 bases from V and 5 bases from J; bases unmatched to any gene: 9. This CDR3 contains 13 residues. CDR3 region: CASSGTDMETQYF. The CDR3 DNA is TGCGCCAGTTCGGGGACAGACATGGAGACCCAGTACTTC.

The chain is built from TRBV7-6 and TRBJ2-1; D perhaps matches TRBD2 (5 bases). V was cut by 1 base and J by 10 bases, with 11 bases left in between. This CDR3 region has 13 residues. In germline, CDR1 is SGHVS, CDR2 FNYEAQ. CDR3 amino acids: CASSLGLGGEQFF. The CDR3 bases are TGTGCCAGCAGCTTAGGGCTCGGCGGGGAGCAGTTCTTC.

This clone was seen once. This chain links TRBV5-1 with TRBJ1-1; possible D gene TRBD1, 6 bases. Germline assignment: CDR1 SGHRS and CDR2 YFSETQ. The CDR3 has 15 amino acids. The V end was cut by 0 bases, the J end by 2 bases, with 11 bases between. Here the CDR3 reads CASSLVQGTNTEAFF. CDR3 nucleotides: TGCGCCAGCAGCTTGGTACAGGGCACTAACACTGAAGCTTTCTTT.

The chain recombines TRBV28 with TRBJ1-1; D call uncertain. Germline lookup yields CDR1 MDHEN and CDR2 SYDVKM. Trimming stripped 7 bases from V and 1 base from J, with 13 bases between. CDR3 length equals 14 residues. CDR3 sequence (DNA): TGTGCCAGCACCACCCTCGTGGAGAACACTGAAGCTTTCTTT. Translated: CASTTLVENTEAFF.

The chain couples TRBV10-3 to TRBJ1-3, with a tentative D call TRBD1 (5 bases). CDR3 length: 15 residues. Germline-derived CDR1 and CDR2 are ENHRY and SYGVKD. V lost 4 bases and J lost 0, with 10 bases in between. CDR3 DNA: TGTGCCATCAGTGCCCGGGGCCTCTCTGGAAACACCATATATTTT. Translating it yields CAISARGLSGNTIYF.

The chain couples TRBV2 to TRBJ1-2, with 7 bases lining up with TRBD1. The V and J ends lost 7 bases and 5 bases, in that order; junction bases with no gene match: 7. The CDR3 consists of 13 residues. CDR1 is SNHLY, CDR2 FYNNEI, per germline. CDR3 sequence: CASTIQGYYGYTF. The CDR3, as DNA: TGTGCCAGCACCATACAGGGGTATTATGGCTACACCTTC.

The rearrangement links TRBV29-1 to TRBJ2-1; 13 nucleotides agree with TRBD2. Germline V gives CDR1 SQVTM, CDR2 ANQGSEA. The V and J ends lost 6 bases and 8 bases, in that order; junction bases with no gene match: 10. This CDR3 region has 15 residues. The CDR3: CSVLRTSGGLDEQFF. CDR3 DNA: TGCAGCGTCCTTAGGACTAGCGGGGGTTTAGATGAGCAGTTCTTC.

This chain connects TRBV28 to TRBJ2-7; D may be TRBD2 (5 bases). Germline-derived CDR1 and CDR2 are MDHEN and SYDVKM. Trimming took 1 base from V and 2 from J, leaving 12 bases between them. This CDR3 is built from 15 residues. The CDR3 DNA sequence: TGTGCCAGCAGTTTATTCGGCGGGCCCACCTACGAGCAGTACTTC. It specifies CASSLFGGPTYEQYF.

DNA of the CDR3: TGTGCCAGCAATCAGGACAGGGCCCCCATGCGCTACACCTTC. Encoded protein: CASNQDRAPMRYTF. This chain joins TRBV27 and TRBJ1-2; 8 positions agree with TRBD1. Germline V lookup: CDR1 MNHEY, CDR2 SMNVEV (reference sequence). The CDR3 extends over 14 amino acids. V was pared by 7 bases and J by 9 bases, with 13 bases of the junction left unmatched.

The V gene is TRBV25-1, the J gene TRBJ1-1; no clear D. The germline V and J ends were trimmed by 3 bases and 1 base, with 6 bases remaining between them. There are 13 residues in the CDR3. CDR1 MGHDK and CDR2 SYGVNS come from the germline V gene. CDR3 amino acids: CASSDWENTEAFF. CDR3 sequence (DNA): TGTGCCAGCAGTGACTGGGAGAACACTGAAGCTTTCTTT.

This sequence joins TRBV4-3 and TRBJ2-1, with TRBD2 matching 9 bases. Germline CDR1 reads LGHNA; CDR2 reads YSLEER. The CDR3 spans 16 residues. V was clipped by 2 bases and J by 9 bases; unmatched bases: 11. The DNA of the CDR3 is TGCGCCAGCAGCCAAAACCTGGAGGCGGGAGGGCCTGAGCAGTTCTTC. It encodes CASSQNLEAGGPEQFF.

This chain links TRBV5-1 with TRBJ2-2, with D possibly called TRBD1 or TRBD2 (6 bases each). Trimming took 4 bases from V and 1 from J, leaving 17 bases between them. Per germline, CDR1 SGHRS and CDR2 YFSETQ. The CDR3 has 17 amino acids. The CDR3 region is CASSATWGAKNTGELFF. In DNA, the CDR3 is TGCGCCAGCAGCGCGACGTGGGGGGCTAAGAACACCGGGGAGCTGTTTTTT.

The rearrangement links TRBV11-2 to TRBJ2-1, with a tentative D call TRBD2 (5 bases). Germline-derived CDR1 and CDR2 are SGHAT and FQNNGV. The CDR3 loop spans 16 amino acids. The V end was cut by 1 base, the J end by 9 bases, with 19 bases between. The CDR3 nucleotides are TGTGCCAGCAGCTTAGTTGTAAGCGGCCCATTCGGTGAGCAGTTCTTC. Protein: CASSLVVSGPFGEQFF. Variable domain in full (rest from reference TRBV11-2 and TRBJ2-1): EAGVAQSPRYKIIEKRQSVAFWCNPISGHATLYWYQQILGQGPKLLIQFQNNGVVDDSQLPKDRFSAERLKGVDSTLKIQPAKLEDSAVYLCASSLVVSGPFGEQFFGPGTRLTVL.

V is TRBV11-2 and J is TRBJ2-7; D is unclear. Trimming removed 1 base at V and 6 bases at J, with 10 bases between. Germline V CDR1 and CDR2: SGHAT, FQNNGV. CDR3 length equals 13 residues. CDR3 region: CASSLVLTLEQYF. DNA for the CDR3: TGTGCCAGCAGCTTAGTTTTGACACTCGAGCAGTACTTC.

This clone has a handful of counts. This sequence joins TRBV29-1 and TRBJ2-7; D is uncertain. The V end lost 4 bases, the J end lost 5 bases, and 12 bases lay between the germline ends. The CDR3 is made up of 12 amino acids. CDR1 and CDR2 (germline): SQVTM, ANQGSEA. The CDR3 sequence: CSVGRSSDEQYF. CDR3 DNA sequence: TGCAGCGTTGGGAGATCTTCCGACGAGCAGTACTTC.

The rearrangement links TRBV5-1 to TRBJ2-7; maybe TRBD1 (6 bases). This CDR3 has 16 residues. Per germline, CDR1 SGHRS and CDR2 YFSETQ. V was clipped by 4 bases and J by 0 bases, with 17 bases between them. The CDR3 coding sequence is TGCGCCAGCAGCCAAACAGGGTCCATTAGCTCCTACGAGCAGTACTTC. It translates to CASSQTGSISSYEQYF.

This chain joins TRBV5-6 and TRBJ2-5; possibly TRBD1 for D (7 bases). V lost 4 bases, J lost 9 bases, and 22 bases lay in between. The CDR3 loop spans 15 amino acids. The germline V gene encodes CDR1 SGHDT and CDR2 YYEEEE. CDR3: CASSPGWPQGEAQYF. The CDR3 DNA sequence: TGTGCCAGCAGCCCAGGCTGGCCTCAGGGGGAGGCCCAGTACTTC.